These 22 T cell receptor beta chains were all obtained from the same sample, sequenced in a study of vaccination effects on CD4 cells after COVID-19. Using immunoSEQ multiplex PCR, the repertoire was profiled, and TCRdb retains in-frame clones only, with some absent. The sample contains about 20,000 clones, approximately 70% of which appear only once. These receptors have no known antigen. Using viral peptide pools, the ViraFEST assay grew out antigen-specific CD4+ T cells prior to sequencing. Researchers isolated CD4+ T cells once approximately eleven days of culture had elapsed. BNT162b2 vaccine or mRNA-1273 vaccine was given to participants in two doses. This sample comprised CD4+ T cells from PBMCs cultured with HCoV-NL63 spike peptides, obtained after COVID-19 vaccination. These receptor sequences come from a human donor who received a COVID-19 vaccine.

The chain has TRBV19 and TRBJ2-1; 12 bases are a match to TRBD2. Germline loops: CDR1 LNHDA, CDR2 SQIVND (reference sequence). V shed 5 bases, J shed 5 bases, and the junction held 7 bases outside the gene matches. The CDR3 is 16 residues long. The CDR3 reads CASSRLAGDTHNEQFF. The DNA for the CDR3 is TGTGCCAGTAGTCGACTAGCGGGAGATACCCACAATGAGCAGTTCTTC. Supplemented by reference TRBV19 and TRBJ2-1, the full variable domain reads DGGITQSPKYLFRKEGQNVTLSCEQNLNHDAMYWYRQDPGQGLRLIYYSQIVNDFQKGDIAEGYSVSREKKESFPLTVTSAQKNPTAFYLCASSRLAGDTHNEQFFGPGTRLTVL.

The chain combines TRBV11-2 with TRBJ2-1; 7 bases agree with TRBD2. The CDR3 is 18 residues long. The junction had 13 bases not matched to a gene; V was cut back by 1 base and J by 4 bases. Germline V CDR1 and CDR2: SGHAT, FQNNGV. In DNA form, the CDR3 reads TGTGCCAGCAGCTTAGGAAAAAATAGCCTAGCGGTTTACAATGAGCAGTTCTTC. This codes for CASSLGKNSLAVYNEQFF. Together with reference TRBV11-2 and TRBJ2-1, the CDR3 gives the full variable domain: EAGVAQSPRYKIIEKRQSVAFWCNPISGHATLYWYQQILGQGPKLLIQFQNNGVVDDSQLPKDRFSAERLKGVDSTLKIQPAKLEDSAVYLCASSLGKNSLAVYNEQFFGPGTRLTVL.

CDR3 sequence: CASSFGGARTEAFF. The CDR3 DNA reads as TGTGCCAGCAGCTTTGGGGGCGCGAGGACTGAAGCTTTCTTT. The chain couples TRBV7-9 to TRBJ1-1, with D possibly being TRBD1 (6 bases). Between the trimmed V and J ends, which lost 3 bases and 5 bases, there was a span of 13 bases. The germline V gene encodes CDR1 SEHNR and CDR2 FQNEAQ (reference sequence). The CDR3 covers 14 residues.

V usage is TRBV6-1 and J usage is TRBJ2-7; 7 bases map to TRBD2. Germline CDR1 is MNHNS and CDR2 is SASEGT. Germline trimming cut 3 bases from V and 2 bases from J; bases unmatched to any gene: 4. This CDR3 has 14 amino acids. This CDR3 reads CASSEQLAAYEQYF. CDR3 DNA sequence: TGTGCCAGCAGTGAGCAGCTAGCGGCCTACGAGCAGTACTTC.

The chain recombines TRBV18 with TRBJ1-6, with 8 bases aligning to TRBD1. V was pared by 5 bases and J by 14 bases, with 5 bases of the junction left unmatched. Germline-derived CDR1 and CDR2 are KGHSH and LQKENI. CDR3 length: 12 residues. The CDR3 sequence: CASSGSQGALHF. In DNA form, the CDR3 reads TGTGCCAGCTCAGGATCACAGGGGGCCCTCCACTTT.

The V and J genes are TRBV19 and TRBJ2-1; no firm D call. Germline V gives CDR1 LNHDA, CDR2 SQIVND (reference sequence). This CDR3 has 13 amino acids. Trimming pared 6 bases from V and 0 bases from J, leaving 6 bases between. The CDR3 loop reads CASRQSSYNEQFF. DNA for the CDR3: TGTGCCAGTAGGCAGAGCTCCTACAATGAGCAGTTCTTC.

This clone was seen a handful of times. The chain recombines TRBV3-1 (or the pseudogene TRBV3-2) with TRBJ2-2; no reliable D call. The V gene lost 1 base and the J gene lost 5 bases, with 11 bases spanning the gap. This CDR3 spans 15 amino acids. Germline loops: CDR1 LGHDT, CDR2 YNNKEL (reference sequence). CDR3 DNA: TGTGCCAGCAGCCAAGGTGTGTCTGGGACCGGGGAGCTGTTTTTT. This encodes CASSQGVSGTGELFF.

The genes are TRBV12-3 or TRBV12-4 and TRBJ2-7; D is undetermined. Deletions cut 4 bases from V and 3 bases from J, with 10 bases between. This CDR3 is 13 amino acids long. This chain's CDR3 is CASSSVSNYEQYF. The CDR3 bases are TGTGCCAGCAGTTCGGTCAGTAACTACGAGCAGTACTTC.

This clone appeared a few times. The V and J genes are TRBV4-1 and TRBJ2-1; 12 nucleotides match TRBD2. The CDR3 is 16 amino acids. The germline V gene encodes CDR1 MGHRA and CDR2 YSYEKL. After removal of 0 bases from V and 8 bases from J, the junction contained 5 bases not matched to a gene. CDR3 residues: CASSQDLAGGLDEQFF. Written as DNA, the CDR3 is TGCGCCAGCAGCCAAGATCTAGCGGGAGGGCTCGATGAGCAGTTCTTC.

CDR3: CATSDFQTGGITDTQYF. DNA of the CDR3: TGTGCCACCAGTGATTTTCAGACAGGCGGAATCACAGATACGCAGTATTTT. V and J are TRBV24-1 and TRBJ2-3; D may be TRBD1 (6 bases). Between the trimmed V and J ends, which lost 1 base and 2 bases, there was a span of 15 bases. The CDR3 has 17 residues. The germline CDR1 and CDR2 sequences are KGHDR and SFDVKD.

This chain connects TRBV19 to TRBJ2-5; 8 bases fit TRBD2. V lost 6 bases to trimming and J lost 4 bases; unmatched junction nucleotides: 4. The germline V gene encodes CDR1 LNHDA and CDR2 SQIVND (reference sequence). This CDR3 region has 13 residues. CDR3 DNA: TGTGCCAGTAGAGCGGGAGTACTAGAGACCCAGTACTTC. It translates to CASRAGVLETQYF.

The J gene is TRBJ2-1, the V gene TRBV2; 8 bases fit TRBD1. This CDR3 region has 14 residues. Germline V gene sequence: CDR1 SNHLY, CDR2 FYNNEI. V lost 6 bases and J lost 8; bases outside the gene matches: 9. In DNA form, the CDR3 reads TGTGCCAGCAGAAGGGCGTCAGGGGGCGATGAGCAGTTCTTC. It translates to CASRRASGGDEQFF.

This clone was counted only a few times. CDR3 bases: TGTGCCAGCAGCATAGGGGCAAATGAAAAACTGTTTTTT. Amino acid sequence: CASSIGANEKLFF. The gene calls are TRBV12-3 or TRBV12-4 and TRBJ1-4; D perhaps matches TRBD1 (5 bases). The length of the CDR3 is 13 residues. V was trimmed by 6 bases and J by 5 bases, leaving 10 bases between them.

The CDR3 DNA follows: TGTGCCAGCAGTCCTCGGACAGGGGGTAGAACTGAAGCTTTCTTT. It specifies CASSPRTGGRTEAFF. This rearrangement joins TRBV6-5 to TRBJ1-1, with 10 nucleotides matching TRBD1. The CDR3 extends over 15 amino acids. The trim removed 5 bases at V and 5 bases at J, leaving 8 bases unmatched. Germline CDR1 is MNHEY and CDR2 is SVGAGI.

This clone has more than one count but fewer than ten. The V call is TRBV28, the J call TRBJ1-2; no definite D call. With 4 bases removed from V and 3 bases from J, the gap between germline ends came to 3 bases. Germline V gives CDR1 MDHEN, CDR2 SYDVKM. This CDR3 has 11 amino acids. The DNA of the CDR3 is TGTGCCAGCAGTTCTTACTATGGCTACACCTTC. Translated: CASSSYYGYTF.

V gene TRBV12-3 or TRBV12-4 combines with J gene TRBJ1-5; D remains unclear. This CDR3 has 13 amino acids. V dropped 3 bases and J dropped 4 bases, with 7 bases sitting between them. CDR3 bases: TGTGCCAGCAGTTTTACTCCAAATCAGCCCCAGCATTTT. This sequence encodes CASSFTPNQPQHF.

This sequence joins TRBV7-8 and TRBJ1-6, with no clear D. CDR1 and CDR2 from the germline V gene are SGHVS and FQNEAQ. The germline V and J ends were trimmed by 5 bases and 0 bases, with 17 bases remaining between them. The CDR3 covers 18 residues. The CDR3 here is CASSPPVARGSYNSPLHF. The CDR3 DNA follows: TGTGCCAGCAGCCCCCCTGTGGCCCGGGGCTCCTATAATTCACCCCTCCACTTT. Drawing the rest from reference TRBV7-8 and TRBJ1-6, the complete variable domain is GAGVSQSPRYKVAKRGQDVALRCDPISGHVSLFWYQQALGQGPEFLTYFQNEAQLDKSGLPSDRFFAERPEGSVSTLKIQRTQQEDSAVYLCASSPPVARGSYNSPLHFGNGTRLTVT.

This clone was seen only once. The DNA of the CDR3 is TGTGCCAGTAGTATTCTCGGGACCGGGCCTAACTATGGCTACACCTTC. It encodes CASSILGTGPNYGYTF. The rearrangement links TRBV19 to TRBJ1-2; perhaps TRBD1 as D (5 bases). The CDR3 totals 16 residues. Germline CDR1 reads LNHDA; CDR2 reads SQIVND (reference sequence). V was shortened by 3 bases and J by 0 bases, with 14 bases between the two germline ends.

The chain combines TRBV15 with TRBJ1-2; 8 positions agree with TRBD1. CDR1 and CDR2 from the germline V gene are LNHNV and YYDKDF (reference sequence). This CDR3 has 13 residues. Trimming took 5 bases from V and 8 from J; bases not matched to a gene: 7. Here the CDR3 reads CATSSGQGGGYTF. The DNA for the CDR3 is TGTGCCACCAGCTCCGGACAGGGCGGAGGCTACACCTTC.

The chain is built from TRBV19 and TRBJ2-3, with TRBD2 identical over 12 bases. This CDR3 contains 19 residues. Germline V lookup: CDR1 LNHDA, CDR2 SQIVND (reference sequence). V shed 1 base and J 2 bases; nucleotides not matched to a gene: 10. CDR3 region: CASSIGGGTSGFFTDTQYF. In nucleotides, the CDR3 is TGTGCCAGTAGTATAGGGGGCGGGACTAGCGGGTTCTTCACAGATACGCAGTATTTT. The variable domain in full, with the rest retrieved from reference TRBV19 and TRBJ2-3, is DGGITQSPKYLFRKEGQNVTLSCEQNLNHDAMYWYRQDPGQGLRLIYYSQIVNDFQKGDIAEGYSVSREKKESFPLTVTSAQKNPTAFYLCASSIGGGTSGFFTDTQYFGPGTRLTVL.

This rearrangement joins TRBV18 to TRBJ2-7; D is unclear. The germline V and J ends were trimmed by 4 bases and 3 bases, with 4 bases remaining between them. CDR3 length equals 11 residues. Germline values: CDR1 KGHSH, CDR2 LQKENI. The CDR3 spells CASSQIYEQYF. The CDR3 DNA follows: TGTGCCAGCTCACAAATCTACGAGCAGTACTTC.

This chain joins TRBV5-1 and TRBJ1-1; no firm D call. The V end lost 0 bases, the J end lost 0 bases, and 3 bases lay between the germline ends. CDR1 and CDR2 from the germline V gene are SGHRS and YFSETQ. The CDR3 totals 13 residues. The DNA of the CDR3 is TGCGCCAGCAGCTTGGTGGTGAACACTGAAGCTTTCTTT. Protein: CASSLVVNTEAFF.